The 30 T cell receptor beta chains below all came from one sample that was sequenced in a study of vaccination effects on CD4 cells after COVID-19. These receptors are not linked to any known antigen. The repertoire was sequenced with immunoSEQ multiplex PCR; TCRdb's copy has only in-frame clones and lacks some. The sample has some 70,000 clones; roughly 80% are singletons. Following culture for ten to eleven days, CD4+ T cells were isolated. Participants were vaccinated with two doses of either the BNT162b2 or mRNA-1273 vaccine. The material sequenced was CD4+ T cells from PBMCs cultured without peptide, taken after COVID-19 vaccination. These receptors were taken from a human donor who received a COVID-19 vaccine.

V and J are TRBV7-8 and TRBJ2-1, with 11 bases aligning to TRBD1. CDR1 and CDR2 from the germline V gene are SGHVS and FQNEAQ. The V gene end was trimmed by 0 bases and the J gene end by 7 bases; junction bases not matched to a gene: 5. The CDR3 loop spans 16 amino acids. CDR3 loop: CASSLAPGQGGNEQFF. The CDR3 DNA is TGTGCCAGCAGCTTAGCGCCGGGACAGGGGGGAAATGAGCAGTTCTTC.

The CDR3 here is CASSDQVPEQFF. In nucleotides, the CDR3 is TGTGCCAGCAGCGACCAGGTCCCTGAGCAGTTCTTC. J is TRBJ2-1 and V is TRBV2; D uncertain. Germline lookup yields CDR1 SNHLY and CDR2 FYNNEI. V was clipped by 6 bases and J by 9 bases, with 12 bases between them. The CDR3 loop spans 12 amino acids.

The V call is TRBV5-1, the J call TRBJ1-2; 9 bases align to TRBD1. The CDR3 has 15 amino acids. The V and J ends lost 3 bases and 8 bases, in that order; junction bases with no gene match: 11. The germline CDR1 and CDR2 sequences are SGHRS and YFSETQ. This CDR3 is CASSWTPGQGVGYTF. The CDR3 nucleotides read TGCGCCAGCAGCTGGACCCCGGGACAGGGAGTGGGCTACACCTTC. Full variable domain (missing parts from reference TRBV5-1 and TRBJ1-2): KAGVTQTPRYLIKTRGQQVTLSCSPISGHRSVSWYQQTPGQGLQFLFEYFSETQRNKGNFPGRFSGRQFSNSRSEMNVSTLELGDSALYLCASSWTPGQGVGYTFGSGTRLTVV.

The CDR3 DNA sequence: TGTGCCAGCTCCCTGGGCCTAGGAGAGACCCAGTACTTC. Its protein product is CASSLGLGETQYF. The chain combines TRBV18 with TRBJ2-5; no clear D. From germline, CDR1 is KGHSH and CDR2 LQKENI. V was trimmed by 6 bases and J by 4 bases, leaving 12 bases between them. This CDR3 has 13 residues.

This chain links TRBV12-5 with TRBJ2-7; TRBD2 matches at 12 bases. The CDR3 spans 19 residues. The germline gives CDR1 LGHNT, CDR2 FRNRAP. J gave up 2 bases and V 2 bases, and 13 bases lay outside the gene matches. DNA for the CDR3: TGTGCTAGTGGTTTGCCTCTTCCCCCCCTAGCGGGGGGGCCCTACGAGCAGTACGTC. This translates into CASGLPLPPLAGGPYEQYV.

This chain connects TRBV6-1 to TRBJ1-2, with D hard to call. V was cut by 2 bases and J by 7 bases, with 11 bases left in between. The CDR3 covers 13 residues. Germline CDR1 MNHNS, CDR2 SASEGT. CDR3 bases: TGTGCCAGCAGTGAAAGGGAGGCTAGTGGCTACACCTTC. It is translated as CASSEREASGYTF.

This clone was counted between two and nine times. CDR3 protein: CASSFSSGGYNEQFF. CDR3 coding DNA: TGTGCCAGCAGCTTCTCTAGCGGGGGTTACAATGAGCAGTTCTTC. This chain joins TRBV7-2 and TRBJ2-1; 10 bases fit TRBD2. Looked up from germline, CDR1 is SGHTA and CDR2 is FQGNSA. The CDR3 has 15 amino acids. J lost 4 bases, V lost 3 bases, and 3 bases had no gene match.

V gene TRBV5-1 combines with J gene TRBJ2-3; 9 bases map to TRBD2. Germline CDR1 and CDR2: SGHRS and YFSETQ. This CDR3 is 14 amino acids long. J was trimmed by 2 bases and V by 5 bases; bases with no gene match: 3. DNA for the CDR3: TGCGCCAGCAGGGTAGCGGGGGTCACAGATACGCAGTATTTT. It is translated as CASRVAGVTDTQYF.

The chain links TRBV11-3 to TRBJ2-5; 7 bases align to TRBD2. The CDR3 loop spans 17 amino acids. V lost 0 bases and J lost 5; bases outside the gene matches: 12. Germline V gene lookup returns CDR1 SGHNT and CDR2 YENEEA. CDR3 region: CASSLEGWRGIEETQYF. CDR3 bases: TGTGCCAGCAGCTTAGAGGGGTGGCGGGGGATTGAGGAGACCCAGTACTTC.

This clone was observed a single time. V and J are TRBV6-5 and TRBJ2-5; D may be TRBD1 (5 bases). The V and J ends lost 5 bases and 2 bases respectively, with 15 bases between them. Germline assignment: CDR1 MNHEY and CDR2 SVGAGI. The length of the CDR3 is 15 residues. The CDR3 loop reads CASSPSRVLQETQYF. The CDR3 nucleotides are TGTGCCAGCAGTCCCTCCAGGGTTCTACAAGAGACCCAGTACTTC.

The J gene is TRBJ1-2, the V gene TRBV7-2; D remains unclear. Trimming removed 0 bases from V and 2 bases from J, with 7 bases in between. In germline, CDR1 is SGHTA, CDR2 FQGNSA. The CDR3 is 14 residues long. CDR3 sequence (DNA): TGTGCCAGCAGCTTAGCGATAACGAACTATGGCTACACCTTC. Translated, it gives CASSLAITNYGYTF.

This chain connects TRBV6-1 to TRBJ2-6, with 12 bases lining up with TRBD1. V lost 2 bases, J lost 2 bases, and 4 bases stayed unmatched. CDR3 length: 18 residues. Germline loops: CDR1 MNHNS, CDR2 SASEGT. The CDR3 protein is CASSERGQGATGANVLTF. Here the CDR3 DNA reads TGTGCCAGCAGTGAACGGGGACAGGGGGCCACTGGGGCCAACGTCCTGACTTTC.

The table lists this clone with a few counts. The chain combines TRBV28 with TRBJ1-5, with TRBD1 as a possible D gene (5 bases). CDR3 length equals 16 residues. Trimming stripped 3 bases from V and 6 bases from J, with 18 bases between. Germline V CDR1 and CDR2: MDHEN, SYDVKM. CDR3 region: CASSFGAKGRGQPQHF. The CDR3 nucleotides read TGTGCCAGCAGTTTTGGAGCGAAAGGGAGGGGTCAGCCCCAGCATTTT.

The V and J genes are TRBV20-1 and TRBJ2-7, with a tentative D call TRBD1 (5 bases). The germline V gene has CDR1 DFQATT and CDR2 SNEGSKA (reference sequence). The length of the CDR3 is 13 residues. Trimming pared 3 bases from V and 0 bases from J, leaving 9 bases between. This CDR3 reads CSASETVSYEQYV. DNA of the CDR3: TGCAGTGCTAGTGAGACAGTCTCCTACGAGCAGTACGTC.

The rearrangement links TRBV3-1 (or the pseudogene TRBV3-2) to TRBJ2-5; 10 bases match TRBD2. This CDR3 has 14 residues. V lost 4 bases, J lost 4 bases, and 3 bases stayed unmatched. Germline V gene sequence: CDR1 LGHDT, CDR2 YNNKEL (reference sequence). In DNA form, the CDR3 reads TGTGCCAGCAGCCCGGGACTAGCGATAGAGACCCAGTACTTC. Its protein product is CASSPGLAIETQYF.

This sequence joins TRBV5-4 and TRBJ1-1; D unclear. The germline gives CDR1 SGHNT, CDR2 YYREEE (reference sequence). The V gene lost 0 bases and the J gene lost 0 bases, with 9 bases spanning the gap. The CDR3 is 15 residues long. Here the CDR3 reads CASSLGGGLNTEAFF. CDR3 in DNA: TGTGCCAGCAGCTTGGGCGGAGGGTTGAACACTGAAGCTTTCTTT.

The rearrangement uses TRBV7-6 and TRBJ1-3; 7 bases map to TRBD1. The CDR3 sequence is 15 residues long. From germline, CDR1 is SGHVS and CDR2 FNYEAQ. Trimming removed 5 bases from V and 2 bases from J; junction bases left unmatched: 6. CDR3 amino acids: CASSRQGSTGNTIYF. CDR3 in DNA: TGTGCCAGCAGCCGACAGGGATCCACTGGAAACACCATATATTTT.

This clone has only one observation. The chain links TRBV5-1 to TRBJ2-7, with 8 positions matching TRBD1. Germline CDR1 SGHRS, CDR2 YFSETQ. The junction had 11 bases not matched to a gene; V was cut back by 0 bases and J by 3 bases. The CDR3 is made up of 17 amino acids. CDR3 DNA: TGCGCCAGCAGCTTGGGACCTATTGGACAGGGAAGCTACGAGCAGTACGTC. Its protein product is CASSLGPIGQGSYEQYV.

The rearrangement uses TRBV15 and TRBJ1-2; no definite D call. Germline CDR1 reads LNHNV; CDR2 reads YYDKDF (reference sequence). This CDR3 comprises 14 residues. Trimming pared 1 base from V and 0 bases from J, leaving 6 bases between. CDR3 in amino acids: CATSRGTPNYGYTF. CDR3 in DNA: TGTGCCACCAGCAGAGGCACGCCTAACTATGGCTACACCTTC.

The chain has TRBV3-1 (or the pseudogene TRBV3-2) and TRBJ2-5; D is perhaps TRBD2 (6 bases). The CDR3 extends over 15 amino acids. CDR1 and CDR2 from the germline V gene are LGHDT and YNNKEL (reference sequence). V was clipped by 4 bases and J by 5 bases, with 17 bases between them. The CDR3 sequence: CASSLLGAGFETQYF. CDR3 bases: TGTGCCAGCAGCCTTCTAGGGGCGGGGTTTGAGACCCAGTACTTC.

This clone was seen a few times. The CDR3 reads CASSQATASSYNSPLHF. CDR3 DNA: TGCGCCAGCAGCCAAGCGACGGCAAGCTCCTATAATTCACCCCTCCACTTT. The V gene is TRBV4-1, the J gene TRBJ1-6, with D hard to call. Germline CDR1 reads MGHRA; CDR2 reads YSYEKL. V lost 1 base to trimming and J lost 0 bases, with 10 bases between them. The CDR3 consists of 17 residues.

J is TRBJ2-3 and V is TRBV20-1; D possibly corresponds to TRBD2 (7 bases). Per the germline V gene, CDR1 is DFQATT and CDR2 is SNEGSKA (reference sequence). This CDR3 contains 13 residues. V shed 3 bases and J shed 5 bases, with 12 bases lying between them. The CDR3 here is CSASAGAIDTQYF. CDR3 sequence (DNA): TGCAGTGCTAGTGCGGGGGCTATAGATACGCAGTATTTT.

The chain is built from TRBV6-5 and TRBJ1-1; 8 bases are a match to TRBD1. Unmatched junction bases numbered 4, after V lost 6 bases and J lost 1 base. Germline CDR1 and CDR2: MNHEY and SVGAGI. This CDR3 comprises 14 residues. CDR3 sequence reads: CASSGQGTNTEAFF. The CDR3 region has the DNA TGTGCCAGCAGCGGACAGGGAACGAACACTGAAGCTTTCTTT.

The genes are TRBV28 and TRBJ1-2; D gene unclear. CDR3 length: 12 residues. The germline V and J ends were trimmed by 5 bases and 2 bases, with 6 bases remaining between them. Germline values: CDR1 MDHEN, CDR2 SYDVKM. For the CDR3, the DNA is TGTGCCAGCAGTCTACAGAACTATGGCTACACCTTC. Translated: CASSLQNYGYTF.

The chain couples TRBV10-1 to TRBJ2-1; the D gene is possibly TRBD2 (5 bases). Deletions cut 8 bases from V and 0 bases from J, with 8 bases between. This CDR3 spans 13 amino acids. Germline V CDR1 and CDR2: WNHNN, SYGVQD (reference sequence). DNA of the CDR3: TGCGCCAGCGGGGAGAGCTCCTACAATGAGCAGTTCTTC. It is translated as CASGESSYNEQFF.

A single count supports this clone. The chain couples TRBV18 to TRBJ2-5, with D perhaps TRBD2 (5 bases). Germline assignment: CDR1 KGHSH and CDR2 LQKENI. CDR3 length: 15 amino acids. V lost 1 base and J 6 bases, leaving 15 bases between the germline ends. The chain's CDR3 is CASSPQVARVQTQYF. DNA of the CDR3: TGTGCCAGCTCACCACAGGTGGCGCGGGTCCAGACCCAGTACTTC.

The chain couples TRBV7-9 to TRBJ1-2; D gene unclear. Trimming took off 1 base at V and 4 bases at J, with 10 bases between the two ends. CDR1 and CDR2 from the germline V gene are SEHNR and FQNEAQ (reference sequence). The length of the CDR3 is 14 residues. CDR3 DNA: TGTGCCAGCAGCTTAGGAGGTGACTCCTATGGCTACACCTTC. It encodes CASSLGGDSYGYTF.

The V and J genes are TRBV9 and TRBJ2-1, with D perhaps matching TRBD1 or TRBD2 (5 bases each). The V gene lost 2 bases and the J gene lost 0 bases, with 15 bases spanning the gap. Per the germline V gene, CDR1 is SGDLS and CDR2 is YYNGEE. The length of the CDR3 is 17 residues. CDR3: CASSVFGAISSYNEQFF. As DNA, the CDR3 is TGTGCCAGCAGCGTGTTCGGGGCGATTAGCTCCTACAATGAGCAGTTCTTC.

The chain joins TRBV30 to TRBJ2-3; 8 bases align to TRBD1. Germline V gene data show CDR1 as GTSNPN and CDR2 as SVGIG (reference sequence). The CDR3 spans 13 residues. With 4 bases clipped from V and 4 bases from J, the junction kept 4 bases outside the gene matches. CDR3 loop: CAWTGGAADTQYF. CDR3 in DNA: TGTGCCTGGACAGGGGGCGCGGCAGATACGCAGTATTTT.

V and J are TRBV10-3 and TRBJ1-5, with D hard to call. The CDR3 is 18 residues long. Between the trimmed V and J ends, which lost 0 bases and 0 bases, there was a span of 15 bases. The germline V gene has CDR1 ENHRY and CDR2 SYGVKD. The CDR3 spells CAISESMAGSYSNQPQHF. The CDR3 DNA reads TGTGCCATCAGTGAGTCGATGGCAGGTTCTTATAGCAATCAGCCCCAGCATTTT.